The rows below give T cell receptor beta chains drawn from one sample of a study of T-cell memory formation after mild COVID-19. Each CDR3 protein is one row after TCRdb ran MiXCR on the 5' RACE reads. Among about half a million distinct CDR3 sequences listed, 18% were seen once. Source material: PBMCs or a T cell subset sorted from them (not recorded which). These receptors were taken from an adult woman who had mild COVID-19 (a few samples of this study predate the infection). Cell type and time point are not known. Each CDR3 is given with its conserved first and last residue. The D gene is left open where the match is weak. Where a row states a size, it is once, few, many or the class of an expanded clone; other rows omit it.

many	TRBD1	TRBV25-1	TRBJ2-7	TGTGCCAGCAGTGAAGGGCGAATGACAGGGGGCAGCTACGAGCAGTACTTC	CASSEGRMTGGSYEQYF
few	.	TRBV12-3/TRBV12-4	TRBJ1-5	TGTGCCAGCAGCCCCTCGGATTTTGGGGTCGGCAATCAGCCCCAGCATTTT	CASSPSDFGVGNQPQHF
.	TRBD1	TRBV20-1	TRBJ2-5	TGCAGTGCTACCAAGACCCCGGGACAGGGGATGGTAGAGACCCAGTACTTC	CSATKTPGQGMVETQYF
.	TRBD2	TRBV24-1	TRBJ2-1	TGTGCCACCAGTCTTTCTAGCGGCGGTTCCAATGAGCAGTTCTTC	CATSLSSGGSNEQFF
few	TRBD2	TRBV6-4	TRBJ2-3	TGTGCCAGCAGCGGGGGGGACCCAGATACGCAGTATTTT	CASSGGDPDTQYF
few	.	TRBV4-2	TRBJ1-3	TGTGCCAGCAGCCAAGAGAAGGGTTGGGGAAACACCATATATTTT	CASSQEKGWGNTIYF
.	TRBD2	TRBV6-5	TRBJ2-5	TGTGCCAGCACGCCGGGCGGGAGCGGGGGGACCCAGTACTTC	CASTPGGSGGTQYF
few	TRBD2	TRBV6-2/TRBV6-3	TRBJ2-1	TGTGCCAGCAGTAGAGCGGGAGGAGGGAACTACAATGAGCAGTTCTTC	CASSRAGGGNYNEQFF
few	.	TRBV7-7	TRBJ2-5	TGTGCTAGCAGCTTAGCCGAGATTGGCGAGACCCAGTACTTC	CASSLAEIGETQYF
.	TRBD1	TRBV23-1	TRBJ1-5	TGCGCCAGCAGTCAATCGCCGGGACAGATACCCCCCAGCAATCAGCCCCAGCATTTT	CASSQSPGQIPPSNQPQHF
.	.	TRBV19	TRBJ1-5	TGTGCCAGTAGTACCCCAGAGGACAATCAGCCCCAGCATTTT	CASSTPEDNQPQHF
few	.	TRBV5-1	TRBJ2-1	TGCGCCAGCACGATTCTCAATGAGCAGTTCTTC	CASTILNEQFF
many	.	TRBV19	TRBJ1-5	TGTGCCAGTAGTCTCCGGGACACTAATCAGCCCCAGCATTTT	CASSLRDTNQPQHF
few	TRBD2	TRBV20-1	TRBJ2-3	TGCAGTACGCCTATCCGGACTAGCGGGAGGGGGACGCAGTATTTT	CSTPIRTSGRGTQYF
.	TRBD1	TRBV24-1	TRBJ2-7	TGTGCCACCAGTGACAGGGGGTACGAGCAGTACTTC	CATSDRGYEQYF
.	.	TRBV7-9	TRBJ1-2	TGTGCCAGCAGGGACAGCCCAATGGGCTACACCTTC	CASRDSPMGYTF
.	.	TRBV5-1	TRBJ1-3	TGCGCCAGCAGCGGGGGGAATGGAAACACCATATATTTT	CASSGGNGNTIYF
few	TRBD1	TRBV18	TRBJ1-1	TGTGCCAGCTCACCACAGGGGGCCGGGACTGAAGCTTTCTTT	CASSPQGAGTEAFF
few	.	TRBV27	TRBJ2-2	TGTGCCAGCAGTTTATGGGCAGAAAACACCGGGGAGCTGTTTTTT	CASSLWAENTGELFF